This entry lists 3 T cell receptor beta chains sequenced from one sample in a study of OX40 agonist ivuxolimab in advanced cancers. Clones were read by immunoSEQ multiplex PCR, and TCRdb kept only the in-frame ones, dropping some. The data contain around 80,000 clones, about 85% of them singletons. The source material was CD4+ or CD8+ T cells sorted from blood, sampled in a trial of the OX40 agonist ivuxolimab. Source of these receptors: an adult with an advanced solid tumor such as melanoma, head and neck, liver or kidney cancer.

The chain combines TRBV29-1 with TRBJ2-2; D is undetermined. V was shortened by 4 bases and J by 3 bases, with 12 bases between the two germline ends. Germline CDR1 and CDR2: SQVTM and ANQGSEA. The CDR3 has 14 residues. This chain's CDR3 is CSVVVLGDTGELFF. The DNA for the CDR3 is TGCAGCGTTGTTGTCCTAGGTGACACCGGGGAGCTGTTTTTT.

The CDR3 protein is CAIRGQGEGSPLHF. The CDR3, as DNA: TGTGCCATCAGAGGACAGGGGGAGGGTTCACCCCTCCACTTT. The chain uses TRBV10-3 and TRBJ1-6, with TRBD1 matching 10 bases. This CDR3 has 14 residues. V shed 6 bases and J 9 bases; nucleotides not matched to a gene: 5. Germline values: CDR1 ENHRY, CDR2 SYGVKD.

V gene TRBV7-2 combines with J gene TRBJ2-7; D gene uncertain. V lost 5 bases, J lost 4 bases, and 6 bases lay in between. CDR1 and CDR2 from the germline V gene are SGHTA and FQGNSA. This CDR3 comprises 11 residues. The CDR3 DNA is TGTGCCAGCAGCGCAGTTTACGAGCAGTACTTC. It encodes CASSAVYEQYF.